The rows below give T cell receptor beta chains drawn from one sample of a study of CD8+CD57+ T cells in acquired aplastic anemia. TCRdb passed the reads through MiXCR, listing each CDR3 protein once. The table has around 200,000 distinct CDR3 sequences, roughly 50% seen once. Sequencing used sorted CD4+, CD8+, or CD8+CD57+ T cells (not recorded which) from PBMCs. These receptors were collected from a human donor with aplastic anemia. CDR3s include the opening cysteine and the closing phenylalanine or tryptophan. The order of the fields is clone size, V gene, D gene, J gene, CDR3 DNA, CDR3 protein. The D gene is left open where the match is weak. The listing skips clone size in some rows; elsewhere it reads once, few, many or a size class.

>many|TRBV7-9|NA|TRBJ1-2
TGTGCCAGCAGCTTAGCGGTGGGGCCTGTCTATGGCTACACCTTC
CASSLAVGPVYGYTF
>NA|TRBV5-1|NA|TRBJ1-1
TGCGCCAGCAGCTTGGTTCAGGCAACTGAAGCTTTCTTT
CASSLVQATEAFF
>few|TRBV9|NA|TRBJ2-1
TGTGCCAGCAGCGTAAAGGCAACTTCAAGCCCGTTCTACAATGAGCAGTTCTTC
CASSVKATSSPFYNEQFF
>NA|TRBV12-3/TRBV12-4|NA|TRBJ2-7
TGTGCCAGCAGACCAGACGAGGAAGGGGGGTGGGCCGAGCAGTACTTC
CASRPDEEGGWAEQYF
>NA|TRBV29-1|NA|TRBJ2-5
TGCAGCGCCGCAGGGACCGACATCCTCCAAGAGACCCAGTACTTC
CSAAGTDILQETQYF
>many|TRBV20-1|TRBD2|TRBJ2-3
TGCAGTGCTTTGACTAGCAGGGGCACAGATACGCAGTATTTT
CSALTSRGTDTQYF
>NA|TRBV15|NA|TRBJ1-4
TGTGCCACCAGCCCTAGGGGCTTGAGTGGACAGAACAATGAAAAACTGTTTTTT
CATSPRGLSGQNNEKLFF
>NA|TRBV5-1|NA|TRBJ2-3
TGCGCCAGCAGCTTGGGGGACACCACAGATACGCAGTATTTT
CASSLGDTTDTQYF
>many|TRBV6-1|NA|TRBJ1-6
TGTGCCAGCAGTGGGCCGGGGGGAAGTTCACCCCTCCACTTT
CASSGPGGSSPLHF
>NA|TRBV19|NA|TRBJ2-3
TGTGCCAGTAGTGCGGCGCGAGATACGCAGTATTTT
CASSAARDTQYF
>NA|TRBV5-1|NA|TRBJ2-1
TGCGCCAGCAGCTTGGGTCCAGCAGGCGACAATGAGCAGTTCTTC
CASSLGPAGDNEQFF
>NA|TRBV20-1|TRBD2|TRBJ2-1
TGCAGTGCCCGCGGGGGGAATGAGCAGTTCTTC
CSARGGNEQFF
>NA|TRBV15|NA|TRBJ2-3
TGTGCCACCAGCAGAGACAGGGGCCGCACAGATGCGCAGTATTTT
CATSRDRGRTDAQYF
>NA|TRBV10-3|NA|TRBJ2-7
TGTGCCATCAGTGAGGAACTACCCTACGAGCAGTACTTC
CAISEELPYEQYF
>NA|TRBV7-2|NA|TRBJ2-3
TGTGCCAGCAGCTTGGTAGGACGCACAGATACGCAGTATTTT
CASSLVGRTDTQYF
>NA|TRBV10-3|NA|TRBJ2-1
TGTGCCATCAGTGAGTCCGGATTCTATGAGCAGTTCTTC
CAISESGFYEQFF
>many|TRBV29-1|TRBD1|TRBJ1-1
TGCAGCGTTGAAGGCACAGGGGGAGTAGTTTTCTTT
CSVEGTGGVVFF
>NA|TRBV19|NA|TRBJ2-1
TGTGCCAGTTCAAATGTGGGGGGCGACAATGAGCAGTTCTTC
CASSNVGGDNEQFF
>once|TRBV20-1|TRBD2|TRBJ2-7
TGCAGTGCTAGCCTAGCGGGGGGGACCTACGAGCAGTACTTC
CSASLAGGTYEQYF
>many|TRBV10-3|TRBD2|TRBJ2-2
TGTGCCATCAGGGCCACAACCGGGACTAGCGGGAACACCGGGGAGCTGTTTTTT
CAIRATTGTSGNTGELFF
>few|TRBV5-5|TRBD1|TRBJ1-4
TGTGCCAGCAGCTTCGGACAGGGGCGGAATGAAAAACTGTTTTTT
CASSFGQGRNEKLFF
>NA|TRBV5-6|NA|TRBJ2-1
TGTGCCAGCAGCTTTGGGTTTTCCAGCGGCAATGAGCAGTTCTTC
CASSFGFSSGNEQFF
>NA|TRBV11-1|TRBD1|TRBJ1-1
TGTGCCAGCAGCCCACGTAGACAGGGGAAGAACACTGAAGCTTTCTTT
CASSPRRQGKNTEAFF
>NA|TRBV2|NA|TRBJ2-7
TGTGCCAGCATGACCGGGCCCAGCGCCTCCTACGAGCAGTACTTC
CASMTGPSASYEQYF
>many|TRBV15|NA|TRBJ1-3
TGTGCCACCAGCAGAGATCGACGAGCAGAGGACACCATATATTTT
CATSRDRRAEDTIYF
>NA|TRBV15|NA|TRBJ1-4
TGTGCCACCAGCAGAGACAGGGGTAATGAAAAACTGTTTTTT
CATSRDRGNEKLFF
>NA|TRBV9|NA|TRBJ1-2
TGTGCCAGCAGCGTAGTAGTTAACTATGGCTACACCTTC
CASSVVVNYGYTF
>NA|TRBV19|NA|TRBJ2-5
TGTGCCAGTAGTATTGTCACCGACCAGGGGACCCAGTACTTC
CASSIVTDQGTQYF
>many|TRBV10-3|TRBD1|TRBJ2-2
TGTGCCACCCAAAGACCGGGACAGGGGACCGGGGAGCTGTTTTTT
CATQRPGQGTGELFF
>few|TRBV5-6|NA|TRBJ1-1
TGTGCCAGCAGCTTTAATATTATGGGGGGACATAAGACTTATGAAGCTTTCTTT
CASSFNIMGGHKTYEAFF
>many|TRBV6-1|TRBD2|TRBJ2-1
TGTGCCAGCAGTGGGCCGGCTAGCGGAGACAATGAGCAGTTCTTC
CASSGPASGDNEQFF
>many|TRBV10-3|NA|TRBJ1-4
TGTGCCGTGAGGGACGGAAATGAAAAACTGTTTTTT
CAVRDGNEKLFF
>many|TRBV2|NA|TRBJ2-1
TGTGCCAGCACCCAGCCCCCGGGACGGGGAGACAATGAGCAGTTCTTC
CASTQPPGRGDNEQFF
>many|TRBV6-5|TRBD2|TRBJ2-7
TGTGCCAGCAGTTACTCAACCGGGGGGACGTACGAGCAGTACTTC
CASSYSTGGTYEQYF
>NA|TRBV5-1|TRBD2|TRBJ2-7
TGCGTCAGCAGCATTGGGTCTAGCGGACGTATCTACGAGCAGTACTTC
CVSSIGSSGRIYEQYF
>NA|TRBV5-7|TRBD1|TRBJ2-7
TGTGCCAGCAGACAAAGCGGGACAGGGTTGTACGAGCAGTACTTC
CASRQSGTGLYEQYF
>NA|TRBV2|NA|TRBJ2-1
TGCGTCAGCAGGGCGCCCCTAGGTGAGCAGTTCTTC
CVSRAPLGEQFF
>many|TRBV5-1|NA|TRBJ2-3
TGCGCCAGCAGCTCCAGTTTTTCGGACACAGATACGCAGTATTTT
CASSSSFSDTDTQYF
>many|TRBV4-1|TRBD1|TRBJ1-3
TGCGCCAGCAGCCAAGGTTTGACAGGGTTCGGAAACACCATATATTTT
CASSQGLTGFGNTIYF
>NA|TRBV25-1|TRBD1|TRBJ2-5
TGTGCCAGCAGTCTACAGGACAGGGGCCAAGAGACCCAGTACTTC
CASSLQDRGQETQYF
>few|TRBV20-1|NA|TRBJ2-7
TGCAGTGCTAGTCTTGGGGCAGGTGTTACCTACGAGCAGTACTTC
CSASLGAGVTYEQYF
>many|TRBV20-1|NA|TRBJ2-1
TGCAGTGCTAGTTACCCGGGCCCCCCGTCCAATGAGCAGTTCTTC
CSASYPGPPSNEQFF
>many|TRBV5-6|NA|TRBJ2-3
TGTGCCAGCAGCTTGGCCGGGGGTGGGTGGCAGTATTTT
CASSLAGGGWQYF
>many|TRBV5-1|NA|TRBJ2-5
TGCGCCAGCAGCGGCACCGGGACGGGAGAGACCCAGTACTTC
CASSGTGTGETQYF
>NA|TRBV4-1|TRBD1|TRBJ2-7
TGCGCCAGCAGCCATGAAGGCGGGACAGGGTCCTACGAGCAGTACTTC
CASSHEGGTGSYEQYF
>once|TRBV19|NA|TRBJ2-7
TGTGCCTCAACTAGTGATAGCTCCTACGAGCAGTACTTC
CASTSDSSYEQYF